This TCR beta chain was identified in a study of patients and donors after allogeneic stem cell transplantation. The CDR3 spans 14 residues. V was shortened by 5 bases and J by 10 bases, with 16 bases between the two germline ends. Germline CDR1 is SGHRS and CDR2 is YFSETQ. TCRdb processed the RT-PCR reads anew with MiXCR; each CDR3 protein has one entry. The sample includes about 200,000 distinct CDR3 sequences, about 38% of them seen just once. This TCR was sampled from a human donor who was either an allogeneic HSCT recipient or a stem cell or donor lymphocyte infusion donor (not recorded which). It is not recorded whose cells these are; they may come from a transplant donor. V gene TRBV5-1 combines with J gene TRBJ2-6; D is possibly TRBD1 (6 bases). Sequenced input: blood, either unsorted or a sorted T cell fraction (not recorded which). The chain's CDR3 is CASRVEGGQNVLTF. In DNA, the CDR3 is TGCGCCAGCAGGGTGGAAGGGGGACAAAACGTCCTGACTTTC.